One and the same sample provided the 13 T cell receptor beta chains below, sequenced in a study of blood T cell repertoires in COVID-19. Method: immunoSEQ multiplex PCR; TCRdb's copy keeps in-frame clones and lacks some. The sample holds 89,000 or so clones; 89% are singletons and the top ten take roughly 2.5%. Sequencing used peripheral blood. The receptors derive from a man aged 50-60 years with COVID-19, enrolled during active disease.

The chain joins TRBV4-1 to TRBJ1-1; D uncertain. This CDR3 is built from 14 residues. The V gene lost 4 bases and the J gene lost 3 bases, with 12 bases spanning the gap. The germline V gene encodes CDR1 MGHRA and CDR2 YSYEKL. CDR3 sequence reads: CASSPRLGDTEAFF. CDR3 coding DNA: TGCGCCAGCAGCCCGAGGTTGGGAGACACTGAAGCTTTCTTT.

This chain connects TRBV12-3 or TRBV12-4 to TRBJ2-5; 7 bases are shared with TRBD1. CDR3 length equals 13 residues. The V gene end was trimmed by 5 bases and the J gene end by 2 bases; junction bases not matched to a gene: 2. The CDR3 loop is CASSSRGQETQYF. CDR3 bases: TGTGCCAGCAGTAGCAGGGGGCAAGAGACCCAGTACTTC.

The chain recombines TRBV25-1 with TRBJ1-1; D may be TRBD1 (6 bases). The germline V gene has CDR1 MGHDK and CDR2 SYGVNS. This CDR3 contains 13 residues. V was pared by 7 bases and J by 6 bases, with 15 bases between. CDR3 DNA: TGTGCCAGCACCCCGGGGGGCGGGGCTGAAGCTTTCTTT. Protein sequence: CASTPGGGAEAFF. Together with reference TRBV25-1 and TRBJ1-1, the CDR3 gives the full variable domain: EADIYQTPRYLVIGTGKKITLECSQTMGHDKMYWYQQDPGMELHLIHYSYGVNSTEKGDLSSESTVSRIRTEHFPLTLESARPSHTSQYLCASTPGGGAEAFFGQGTRLTVV.

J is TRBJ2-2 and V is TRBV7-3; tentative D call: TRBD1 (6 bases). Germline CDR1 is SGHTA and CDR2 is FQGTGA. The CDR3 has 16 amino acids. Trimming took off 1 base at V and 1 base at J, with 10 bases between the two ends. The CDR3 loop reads CASSLIGRGNTGELFF. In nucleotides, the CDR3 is TGTGCCAGCAGCTTAATCGGCAGGGGGAACACCGGGGAGCTGTTTTTT. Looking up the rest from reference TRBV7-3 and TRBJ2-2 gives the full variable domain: GAGVSQTPSNKVTEKGKYVELRCDPISGHTALYWYRQSLGQGPEFLIYFQGTGAADDSGLPNDRFFAVRPEGSVSTLKIQRTERGDSAVYLCASSLIGRGNTGELFFGEGSRLTVL.

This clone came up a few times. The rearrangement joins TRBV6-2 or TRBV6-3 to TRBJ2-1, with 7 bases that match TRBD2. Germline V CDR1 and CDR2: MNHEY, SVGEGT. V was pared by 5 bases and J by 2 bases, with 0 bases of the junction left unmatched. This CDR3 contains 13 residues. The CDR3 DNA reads TGTGCCAGCAGTAGCGGGGCCTACAATGAGCAGTTCTTC. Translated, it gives CASSSGAYNEQFF.

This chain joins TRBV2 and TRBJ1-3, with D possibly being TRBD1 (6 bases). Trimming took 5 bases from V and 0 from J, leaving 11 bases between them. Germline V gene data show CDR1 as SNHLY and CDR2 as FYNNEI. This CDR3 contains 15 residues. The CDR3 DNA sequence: TGTGCCAGCAGTATAGGGACACTCTCTGGAAACACCATATATTTT. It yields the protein CASSIGTLSGNTIYF.

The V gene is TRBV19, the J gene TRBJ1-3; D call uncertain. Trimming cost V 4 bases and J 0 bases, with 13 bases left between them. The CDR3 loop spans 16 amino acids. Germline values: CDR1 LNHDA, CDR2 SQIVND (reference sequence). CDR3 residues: CASSRSGTVSGNTIYF. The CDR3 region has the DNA TGTGCCAGTAGTAGAAGTGGCACAGTCTCTGGAAACACCATATATTTT. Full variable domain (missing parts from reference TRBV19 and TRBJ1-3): DGGITQSPKYLFRKEGQNVTLSCEQNLNHDAMYWYRQDPGQGLRLIYYSQIVNDFQKGDIAEGYSVSREKKESFPLTVTSAQKNPTAFYLCASSRSGTVSGNTIYFGEGSWLTVV.

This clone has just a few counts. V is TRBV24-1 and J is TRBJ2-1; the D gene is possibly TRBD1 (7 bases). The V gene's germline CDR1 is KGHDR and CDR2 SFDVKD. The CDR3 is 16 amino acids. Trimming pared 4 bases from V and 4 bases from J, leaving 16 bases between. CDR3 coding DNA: TGTGCCACCAGTGACAGAAGGAGGGGGCAATACAATGAGCAGTTCTTC. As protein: CATSDRRRGQYNEQFF.

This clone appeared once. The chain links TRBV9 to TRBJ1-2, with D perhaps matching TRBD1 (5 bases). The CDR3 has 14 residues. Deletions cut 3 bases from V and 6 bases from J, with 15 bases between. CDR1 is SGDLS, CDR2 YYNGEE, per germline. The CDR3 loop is CASSAALGRDGYTF. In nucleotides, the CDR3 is TGTGCCAGCAGCGCAGCCCTGGGCAGGGATGGCTACACCTTC.

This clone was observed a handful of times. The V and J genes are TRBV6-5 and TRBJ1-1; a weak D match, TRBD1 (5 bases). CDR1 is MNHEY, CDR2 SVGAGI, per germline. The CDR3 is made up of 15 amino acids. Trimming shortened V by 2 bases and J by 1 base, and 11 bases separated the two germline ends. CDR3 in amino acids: CASSYGFGGNTEAFF. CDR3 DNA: TGTGCCAGCAGTTACGGGTTCGGGGGGAACACTGAAGCTTTCTTT.

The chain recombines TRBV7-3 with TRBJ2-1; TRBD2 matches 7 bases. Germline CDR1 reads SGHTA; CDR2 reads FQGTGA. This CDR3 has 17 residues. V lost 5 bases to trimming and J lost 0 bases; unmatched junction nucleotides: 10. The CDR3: CASSHGLVQSSYNEQFF. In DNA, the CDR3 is TGTGCCAGCAGCCACGGACTAGTTCAAAGCTCCTACAATGAGCAGTTCTTC.

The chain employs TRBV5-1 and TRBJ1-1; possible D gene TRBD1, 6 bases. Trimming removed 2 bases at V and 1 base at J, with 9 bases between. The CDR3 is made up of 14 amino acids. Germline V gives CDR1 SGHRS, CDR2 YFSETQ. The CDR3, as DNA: TGCGCCAGCAGCTTCGTACAGGGGAACACTGAAGCTTTCTTT. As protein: CASSFVQGNTEAFF.

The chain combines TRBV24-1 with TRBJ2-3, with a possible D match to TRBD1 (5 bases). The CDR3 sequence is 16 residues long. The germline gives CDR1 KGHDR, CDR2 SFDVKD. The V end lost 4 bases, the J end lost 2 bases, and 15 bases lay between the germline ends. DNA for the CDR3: TGTGCCACCAGTGAAGAAAGTGGGGCCTACACAGATACGCAGTATTTT. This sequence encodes CATSEESGAYTDTQYF.